These 13 T cell receptor beta chains originate from one sample sequenced in a study of blood T cell repertoires in COVID-19. Clones were sequenced by immunoSEQ multiplex PCR, and TCRdb holds only the in-frame ones, with some missing. Here the sample spans approximately 130,000 clones, around 79% being singletons. Sequenced: peripheral blood. The receptor set was obtained from an older man with acute or convalescent COVID-19.

The chain recombines TRBV5-1 with TRBJ2-5, with 7 bases fitting TRBD1. Germline V lookup: CDR1 SGHRS, CDR2 YFSETQ. This CDR3 has 15 residues. J lost 5 bases, V lost 7 bases, and 14 bases had no gene match. CDR3 region: CASLAQTGAGETQYF. The CDR3 coding sequence is TGCGCCAGCCTGGCCCAAACAGGGGCCGGGGAGACCCAGTACTTC.

The chain employs TRBV18 and TRBJ2-2; D gene ambiguous. V was cut by 1 base and J by 4 bases, with 4 bases left in between. CDR1 and CDR2 (germline): KGHSH, LQKENI. The CDR3 length is 13 residues. The CDR3 coding sequence is TGTGCCAGCTCACCACTCCTCACCGGGGAGCTGTTTTTT. Protein sequence: CASSPLLTGELFF.

The chain recombines TRBV5-6 with TRBJ2-1; 7 bases agree with TRBD2. Germline V gene sequence: CDR1 SGHDT, CDR2 YYEEEE. This CDR3 region has 13 residues. Unmatched junction bases numbered 9, after V lost 7 bases and J lost 8 bases. Written as DNA, the CDR3 is TGTGCCAGCGGGGGGGTTTTCAGCGATGAGCAGTTCTTC. Protein product: CASGGVFSDEQFF.

The J gene is TRBJ2-7, the V gene TRBV12-3 or TRBV12-4; D not resolved. The CDR3 totals 12 residues. V lost 3 bases to trimming and J lost 2 bases, with 5 bases between them. This CDR3 reads CASSFTTYEQYF. The CDR3 bases are TGTGCCAGCAGTTTCACAACCTACGAGCAGTACTTC.

The chain uses TRBV14 and TRBJ1-6; no clear D. Trimming pared 0 bases from V and 14 bases from J, leaving 11 bases between. Germline CDR1 is SGHDN and CDR2 is FVKESK. The CDR3 consists of 13 residues. CDR3 sequence (DNA): TGTGCCAGCAGCCAAGATTATAGACAAACCCTCCACTTT. Amino acids: CASSQDYRQTLHF.

J is TRBJ2-1 and V is TRBV5-6; D gene uncertain. Trimming cost V 0 bases and J 7 bases, with 5 bases left between them. The CDR3 is 12 residues long. The germline gives CDR1 SGHDT, CDR2 YYEEEE. The CDR3 sequence: CASSLGLNEQFF. In DNA form, the CDR3 reads TGTGCCAGCAGCTTGGGACTGAATGAGCAGTTCTTC.

The chain links TRBV29-1 to TRBJ1-2; D is perhaps TRBD1 (5 bases). The V gene lost 6 bases and the J gene lost 6 bases, with 20 bases spanning the gap. CDR3 length: 14 amino acids. Germline V lookup: CDR1 SQVTM, CDR2 ANQGSEA. CDR3 residues: CSVTTELGSNGYTF. DNA for the CDR3: TGCAGCGTCACGACAGAACTTGGTTCTAATGGCTACACCTTC.

The chain employs TRBV18 and TRBJ2-2, with D unresolved. CDR1 KGHSH and CDR2 LQKENI come from the germline V gene. V lost 3 bases to trimming and J lost 5 bases, with 7 bases between them. The CDR3 runs 13 residues. CDR3 coding DNA: TGTGCCAGCTCACCCCAGGTGACCGGGGAGCTGTTTTTT. Translated: CASSPQVTGELFF.

The chain links TRBV9 to TRBJ1-2; TRBD1 agrees at 9 bases. This CDR3 contains 17 residues. V lost 4 bases, J lost 2 bases, and 12 bases stayed unmatched. Germline V lookup: CDR1 SGDLS, CDR2 YYNGEE. The CDR3 bases are TGTGCCAGCAGCCCCCAAACAGGGGGCGCAACAAACTATGGCTACACCTTC. It encodes CASSPQTGGATNYGYTF.

The chain uses TRBV19 and TRBJ1-6; 8 bases fit TRBD1. CDR3 length: 14 amino acids. Germline CDR1 reads LNHDA; CDR2 reads SQIVND (reference sequence). Trimming cost V 5 bases and J 9 bases; bases outside gene matches: 6. For the CDR3, the DNA is TGTGCCAGTAGTTTCCACGGGACAGGTTCACCCCTCCACTTT. It translates to CASSFHGTGSPLHF.

The chain combines TRBV19 with TRBJ2-1; D is undetermined. V lost 5 bases and J 10 bases, leaving 15 bases between the germline ends. This CDR3 is built from 13 residues. Germline V CDR1 and CDR2: LNHDA, SQIVND (reference sequence). CDR3 DNA: TGTGCCAGTAGTCCCAGAACATCTGCCGAGCAGTTCTTC. Translation: CASSPRTSAEQFF.

The chain combines TRBV2 with TRBJ1-2; the D gene is possibly TRBD1 (6 bases). V shed 3 bases and J shed 4 bases, with 15 bases lying between them. CDR3 length equals 15 residues. The germline V gene encodes CDR1 SNHLY and CDR2 FYNNEI. The CDR3 reads CASSDRTASPYGYTF. DNA for the CDR3: TGTGCCAGCAGTGATCGGACAGCTAGTCCCTATGGCTACACCTTC.

The chain recombines TRBV7-2 with TRBJ1-6; 7 bases are a match to TRBD1. V was clipped by 5 bases and J by 7 bases; unmatched bases: 8. The CDR3 loop spans 15 amino acids. Germline V gene lookup returns CDR1 SGHTA and CDR2 FQGNSA. CDR3 sequence: CASSRGGQRNSPLHF. The CDR3 DNA sequence: TGTGCCAGCAGCCGGGGGGGACAGAGAAATTCACCCCTCCACTTT.